The 24 T cell receptor beta chains in this list originate from one sample, sequenced in a study of beta chain features in type 1 diabetes. Sequencing targeted expressed TCRB transcripts, as all isolated RNA had been reverse transcribed. Profiling relied on immunoSEQ multiplex PCR, and the TCRdb table lists in-frame clones only, not all of them. This sample yields nearly 250,000 clones, of which 14% are seen a single time; about 0.026% belongs to the top ten. Sequenced: naive CD4+ T cells from blood. These TCRs come from a woman in her thirties or forties in good health.

Comments on this clone: The junction differs from germline at one of its ends, possibly a read error. The V call is TRBV7-7, the J call TRBJ2-1; 8 bases align to TRBD2. Germline CDR1 is SSHAT and CDR2 is FNYEAQ (reference sequence). The CDR3 totals 14 residues. In nucleotides, the CDR3 is TGTGCTAGCAGCGCCGGGGGGGCCTACAATGAGCAGTTCTTC. Encoded protein: CASSAGGAYNEQFF.

The V and J genes are TRBV7-2 and TRBJ1-2; TRBD1 matches at 7 bases. The CDR3 consists of 14 residues. The germline gives CDR1 SGHTA, CDR2 FQGNSA. The junction had 7 bases not matched to a gene; V was cut back by 5 bases and J by 4 bases. The CDR3 region has the DNA TGTGCCAGCAGCCCCTCGCCAGGGGGCTATGGCTACACCTTC. It codes for CASSPSPGGYGYTF.

This sequence joins TRBV4-1 and TRBJ2-3; 9 bases fit TRBD1. CDR1 is MGHRA, CDR2 YSYEKL, per germline. The junction had 12 bases not matched to a gene; V was cut back by 4 bases and J by 1 base. This CDR3 spans 18 amino acids. CDR3 in DNA: TGCGCCAGCAGCCGCCACGAGGGGACAGGGCTGCGCACAGATACGCAGTATTTT. It specifies CASSRHEGTGLRTDTQYF.

The chain joins TRBV18 to TRBJ1-2; 7 positions agree with TRBD1. V lost 6 bases, J lost 3 bases, and 4 bases stayed unmatched. The CDR3 has 13 residues. CDR1 and CDR2 (germline): KGHSH, LQKENI. DNA for the CDR3: TGTGCCAGCTCGGAAGGGACAGACTATGGCTACACCTTC. This sequence encodes CASSEGTDYGYTF.

This clone was observed a few times. The chain recombines TRBV10-3 with TRBJ2-3; possible D gene TRBD2, 5 bases. From germline, CDR1 is ENHRY and CDR2 SYGVKD. V lost 8 bases and J lost 7, with 13 bases in between. The CDR3 sequence is 12 residues long. This CDR3 reads CAISEGVHTQYF. In nucleotides, the CDR3 is TGTGCCATCTCCGAGGGAGTACATACGCAGTATTTT.

The CDR3 region is CASSQAPGEGYEQYF. In nucleotides, the CDR3 is TGCGCCAGCAGCCAAGCCCCAGGGGAGGGCTACGAGCAGTACTTC. This chain joins TRBV4-3 and TRBJ2-7; maybe TRBD2 (7 bases). Germline V CDR1 and CDR2: LGHNA, YSLEER. V lost 1 base, J lost 3 bases, and 13 bases lay in between. CDR3 length: 15 residues.

This chain connects TRBV5-1 to TRBJ1-2; 8 bases are shared with TRBD1. CDR3 length equals 17 residues. The V and J ends lost 3 bases and 5 bases, in that order; junction bases with no gene match: 15. CDR1 and CDR2 (germline): SGHRS, YFSETQ. The CDR3 bases are TGCGCCAGCAGCTCATCGGCAGGACAGGGCCCTACTTATGGCTACACCTTC. Residues: CASSSSAGQGPTYGYTF. Based on the CDR3 plus reference TRBV5-1 and TRBJ1-2, the full variable domain is KAGVTQTPRYLIKTRGQQVTLSCSPISGHRSVSWYQQTPGQGLQFLFEYFSETQRNKGNFPGRFSGRQFSNSRSEMNVSTLELGDSALYLCASSSSAGQGPTYGYTFGSGTRLTVV.

The chain links TRBV19 to TRBJ2-4, with 7 positions matching TRBD2. The CDR3 extends over 12 amino acids. The germline gives CDR1 LNHDA, CDR2 SQIVND (reference sequence). Germline trimming cut 4 bases from V and 6 bases from J; bases unmatched to any gene: 0. The CDR3 reads CASSRGGNIQYF. DNA for the CDR3: TGTGCCAGTAGTAGGGGGGGAAACATTCAGTACTTC. The whole variable domain, filled in from reference TRBV19 and TRBJ2-4, reads DGGITQSPKYLFRKEGQNVTLSCEQNLNHDAMYWYRQDPGQGLRLIYYSQIVNDFQKGDIAEGYSVSREKKESFPLTVTSAQKNPTAFYLCASSRGGNIQYFGAGTRLSVL.

This CDR3 reads CASSLGGSVNTEAFF. DNA of the CDR3: TGTGCCAGCAGCTTAGGGGGCTCTGTGAACACTGAAGCTTTCTTT. The chain couples TRBV7-9 to TRBJ1-1, with TRBD1 as a possible D gene (5 bases). Deletions cut 1 base from V and 0 bases from J, with 9 bases between. CDR1 and CDR2 from the germline V gene are SEHNR and FQNEAQ (reference sequence). This CDR3 is 15 amino acids long.

This sequence joins TRBV10-3 and TRBJ1-1, with TRBD1 matching over 7 bases. V lost 4 bases and J lost 3; bases outside the gene matches: 2. CDR3 size: 13 residues. Germline loops: CDR1 ENHRY, CDR2 SYGVKD. In DNA, the CDR3 is TGTGCCATCAGTGGCCAGGGGGACACTGAAGCTTTCTTT. This encodes CAISGQGDTEAFF.

V usage is TRBV2 and J usage is TRBJ2-2, with D unresolved. V lost 8 bases to trimming and J lost 1 base, with 20 bases between them. In germline, CDR1 is SNHLY, CDR2 FYNNEI. The CDR3 contains 17 residues. The CDR3 nucleotides read TGTGCCAGCGTCGGTGGGTGGGCGCTCCAGAACACCGGGGAGCTGTTTTTT. It translates to CASVGGWALQNTGELFF.

The sample holds a few counts of this clone. The V and J genes are TRBV19 and TRBJ1-1, with TRBD1 identical over 8 bases. The CDR3 loop spans 14 amino acids. Germline values: CDR1 LNHDA, CDR2 SQIVND (reference sequence). Trimming took 8 bases from V and 0 from J; bases not matched to a gene: 5. Here the CDR3 DNA reads TGTGCCAGTGAAGGACAGGGAATGAACACTGAAGCTTTCTTT. Protein: CASEGQGMNTEAFF.

The gene calls are TRBV5-4 and TRBJ2-1; 7 positions match TRBD2. CDR1 is SGHNT and CDR2 is YYREEE in the germline V gene (reference sequence). CDR3 length equals 16 residues. V was clipped by 0 bases and J by 7 bases; unmatched bases: 10. CDR3 coding DNA: TGTGCCAGCAGCTTGGGGCGGGAGCCGGGACCGAATGAGCAGTTCTTC. The encoded protein is CASSLGREPGPNEQFF.

V gene TRBV15 combines with J gene TRBJ1-2, with 7 bases identical to TRBD1. V gave up 6 bases and J gave up 4 bases; unmatched junction bases: 5. The germline V gene encodes CDR1 LNHNV and CDR2 YYDKDF (reference sequence). The CDR3 has 13 residues. The CDR3: CATRQGGTYGYTF. The DNA for the CDR3 is TGTGCCACCAGGCAAGGGGGCACCTATGGCTACACCTTC.

This clone has just a few counts. V gene TRBV27 combines with J gene TRBJ1-5; D perhaps matches TRBD1 (6 bases). This CDR3 spans 16 amino acids. Trimming took off 2 bases at V and 0 bases at J, with 11 bases between the two ends. Per germline, CDR1 MNHEY and CDR2 SMNVEV (reference sequence). The DNA for the CDR3 is TGTGCCAGCAGTTTACCCACAGGGAATAGCAATCAGCCCCAGCATTTT. This gives the protein CASSLPTGNSNQPQHF.

The chain uses TRBV7-2 and TRBJ1-5; D remains ambiguous. Germline lookup yields CDR1 SGHTA and CDR2 FQGNSA. The CDR3 runs to 14 residues. Trimming stripped 1 base from V and 4 bases from J, with 8 bases between. The CDR3 sequence is CASSLVGGNQPQHF. The CDR3 DNA reads TGTGCCAGCAGCTTAGTGGGAGGTAATCAGCCCCAGCATTTT.

In this sample, this clone turned up a few times. The chain is built from TRBV7-2 and TRBJ2-3, with TRBD1 matching over 8 bases. CDR3 length: 17 residues. Unmatched junction bases numbered 10, after V lost 4 bases and J lost 1 base. Germline V gene data show CDR1 as SGHTA and CDR2 as FQGNSA. The DNA of the CDR3 is TGTGCCAGCAGCTACCCCTCCGGACAGGGCGGCACAGATACGCAGTATTTT. It encodes CASSYPSGQGGTDTQYF.

This clone appeared a few times. The chain is built from TRBV5-1 and TRBJ2-3, with D unclear. Germline CDR1 is SGHRS and CDR2 is YFSETQ. The CDR3 has 16 residues. Trimming left V 0 bases short and J 2 bases short, with 13 bases between. As DNA, the CDR3 is TGCGCCAGCAGCTTGGGACTTAGTCTCTACACAGATACGCAGTATTTT. As protein: CASSLGLSLYTDTQYF.

This sequence joins TRBV5-1 and TRBJ2-7; possible D gene TRBD1, 6 bases. The germline V and J ends were trimmed by 1 base and 3 bases, with 14 bases remaining between them. The CDR3 extends over 15 amino acids. Germline V CDR1 and CDR2: SGHRS, YFSETQ. Written as DNA, the CDR3 is TGCGCCAGCAGCTTGAAAACGGGACAAGGCTACGAGCAGTACTTC. This codes for CASSLKTGQGYEQYF.

This clone was counted a few times. The chain joins TRBV6-6 to TRBJ2-7; D may be TRBD2 (5 bases). The CDR3 totals 13 residues. Trimming took off 4 bases at V and 0 bases at J, with 7 bases between the two ends. Germline V gene sequence: CDR1 MNHNY, CDR2 SVGAGI (reference sequence). CDR3 protein: CASSSGNSYEQYF. The CDR3 nucleotides read TGTGCCAGCAGTTCCGGGAACTCCTACGAGCAGTACTTC.

The J gene is TRBJ1-1, the V gene TRBV29-1; D may be TRBD1 (6 bases). Trimming cost V 7 bases and J 1 base, with 10 bases left between them. Germline values: CDR1 SQVTM, CDR2 ANQGSEA. The CDR3 is made up of 12 amino acids. CDR3 sequence (DNA): TGCAGCGGCCTCAGGGGGAACACTGAAGCTTTCTTT. Encoded protein: CSGLRGNTEAFF.

This clone was detected a few times. This chain uses TRBV29-1 with TRBJ1-2; the D is unclear. The CDR3 runs to 12 residues. Trimming cost V 4 bases and J 2 bases, with 8 bases left between them. CDR1 SQVTM and CDR2 ANQGSEA come from the germline V gene. The CDR3 spells CSVVSLNYGYTF. CDR3 bases: TGCAGCGTTGTCAGTTTGAACTATGGCTACACCTTC.

The chain couples TRBV19 to TRBJ1-1; D call uncertain. CDR3 length: 14 amino acids. The germline V gene has CDR1 LNHDA and CDR2 SQIVND (reference sequence). V lost 1 base to trimming and J lost 0 bases, with 6 bases between them. The CDR3 DNA follows: TGTGCCAGTAGTATAGGACACTTGAACACTGAAGCTTTCTTT. This translates into CASSIGHLNTEAFF.

This clone appeared a few times. The J gene is TRBJ1-5, the V gene TRBV15, with D possibly being TRBD1 (6 bases). Per germline, CDR1 LNHNV and CDR2 YYDKDF (reference sequence). The CDR3 totals 16 residues. Trimming removed 0 bases at V and 2 bases at J, with 11 bases between. CDR3 sequence: CATSREFRGGNQPQHF. The CDR3 DNA reads as TGTGCCACCAGCAGAGAGTTCAGGGGCGGCAATCAGCCCCAGCATTTT. The full variable domain, rest sourced from reference TRBV15 and TRBJ1-5, is DAMVIQNPRYQVTQFGKPVTLSCSQTLNHNVMYWYQQKSSQAPKLLFHYYDKDFNNEADTPDNFQSRRPNTSFCFLDIRSPGLGDTAMYLCATSREFRGGNQPQHFGDGTRLSIL.